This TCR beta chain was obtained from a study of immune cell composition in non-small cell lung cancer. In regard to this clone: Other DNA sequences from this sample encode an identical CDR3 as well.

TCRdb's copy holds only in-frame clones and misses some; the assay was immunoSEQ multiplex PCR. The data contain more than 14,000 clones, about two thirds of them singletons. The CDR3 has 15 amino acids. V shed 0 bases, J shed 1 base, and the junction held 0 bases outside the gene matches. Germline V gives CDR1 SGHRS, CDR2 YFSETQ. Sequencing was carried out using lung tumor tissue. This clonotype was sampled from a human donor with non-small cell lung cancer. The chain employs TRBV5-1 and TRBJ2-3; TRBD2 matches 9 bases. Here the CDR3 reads CASSLASGGTDTQYF. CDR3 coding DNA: TGCGCCAGCAGCTTGGCTAGCGGGGGCACAGATACGCAGTATTTT.